One sample yielded the 11 T cell receptor beta chains listed below, sequenced in a study of T cells in Graves' hyperthyroidism and ophthalmopathy. TCR beta CDR3 regions were amplified from RNA. The TCR CDR3 was amplified in a first-round RT-PCR using the HTBI primer set. TCRdb re-called the multiplex PCR reads through MiXCR, storing one row per CDR3 protein. The profile covers a few hundred thousand distinct CDR3 sequences, with about 15% appearing a single time and 17% taken by the ten largest. Sequenced input: blood. These receptors were obtained from a woman under 30 with Graves' ophthalmopathy.

J is TRBJ2-1 and V is TRBV20-1; D call uncertain. V was trimmed by 3 bases and J by 4 bases, leaving 10 bases between them. CDR1 is DFQATT, CDR2 SNEGSKA, per germline (reference sequence). This CDR3 has 13 residues. Written as DNA, the CDR3 is TGCAGTGCTAGCGCGACCGGATACAATGAGCAGTTCTTC. This sequence encodes CSASATGYNEQFF.

V gene TRBV9 combines with J gene TRBJ2-3; no reliable D call. Germline V gene sequence: CDR1 SGDLS, CDR2 YYNGEE. V lost 3 bases and J 4 bases, leaving 6 bases between the germline ends. CDR3 length equals 12 residues. As DNA, the CDR3 is TGTGCCAGCAGCGACATAGCAGATACGCAGTATTTT. As protein: CASSDIADTQYF.

This clonotype was detected ten times or more. The chain is built from TRBV3-1 and TRBJ2-3; D unresolved. This CDR3 region has 14 residues. CDR1 LGHDT and CDR2 YNNKEL come from the germline V gene (reference sequence). Between the trimmed V and J ends, which lost 1 base and 2 bases, there was a span of 7 bases. CDR3 amino acids: CASSQGLLTDTQYF. The CDR3 DNA reads TGTGCCAGCAGCCAAGGCCTTCTCACAGATACGCAGTATTTT.

This clonotype showed up just a few times. The CDR3 sequence is CASSFDRGQDTGELFF. The CDR3 DNA reads as TGTGCCAGCAGTTTCGACAGGGGGCAGGACACCGGGGAGCTGTTTTTT. V usage is TRBV11-3 and J usage is TRBJ2-2; 10 bases align to TRBD1. V trimming: 6 bases; J trimming: 3 bases; junction bases outside the gene matches: 7. The CDR3 consists of 16 residues. Germline V CDR1 and CDR2: SGHNT, YENEEA.

This clonotype was found many times. The chain joins TRBV20-1 to TRBJ2-7; 12 bases are shared with TRBD2. The germline CDR1 and CDR2 sequences are DFQATT and SNEGSKA (reference sequence). This CDR3 region has 17 residues. The V and J ends lost 0 bases and 4 bases, in that order; junction bases with no gene match: 10. The CDR3 region has the DNA TGCAGTGCTAGAGATCTCCGCCTAGCGGGAGGGCCGTACGAGCAGTACTTC. Its protein is CSARDLRLAGGPYEQYF.

This clonotype was counted between two and nine times. The V and J genes are TRBV2 and TRBJ1-5; D not certain. Germline V CDR1 and CDR2: SNHLY, FYNNEI. The CDR3 length is 13 residues. The V and J ends lost 7 bases and 0 bases respectively, with 7 bases between them. The CDR3 loop reads CASTGLSNQPQHF. The CDR3 region has the DNA TGTGCCAGCACCGGCCTTAGCAATCAGCCCCAGCATTTT.

CDR3: CASSSGRVDTQYF. The CDR3 DNA reads TGTGCCAGTAGTAGCGGGAGGGTAGATACGCAGTATTTT. The chain recombines TRBV5-6 with TRBJ2-3, with 11 bases aligning to TRBD2. Germline values: CDR1 SGHDT, CDR2 YYEEEE. This CDR3 has 13 amino acids. The junction had 4 bases not matched to a gene; V was cut back by 8 bases and J by 5 bases.

This clonotype was found many times. The chain carries TRBV6-1 and TRBJ2-7; 8 nucleotides align to TRBD2. After removal of 1 base from V and 2 bases from J, the junction contained 4 bases not matched to a gene. The CDR3 totals 15 residues. The germline V gene has CDR1 MNHNS and CDR2 SASEGT. CDR3 DNA: TGTGCCAGCAGTGAAGTAACGGGAGGGCCCTACGAGCAGTACTTC. It translates to CASSEVTGGPYEQYF.

This clonotype was seen at least ten times. This chain joins TRBV3-1 and TRBJ2-5; 9 nucleotides match TRBD1. The CDR3 length is 15 residues. The V gene end was trimmed by 6 bases and the J gene end by 5 bases; junction bases not matched to a gene: 10. Germline CDR1 LGHDT, CDR2 YNNKEL (reference sequence). Written as DNA, the CDR3 is TGTGCCAGCAGAGAGGGGACAGGGAACTTCGAGACCCAGTACTTC. Its translation is CASREGTGNFETQYF.

This clonotype was observed a few times. The rearrangement uses TRBV7-9 and TRBJ2-7, with 11 bases fitting TRBD2. This CDR3 comprises 18 residues. The junction had 14 bases not matched to a gene; V was cut back by 1 base and J by 6 bases. CDR1 and CDR2 (germline): SEHNR, FQNEAQ (reference sequence). The CDR3 DNA follows: TGTGCCAGCAGCTTAGGGGGGGCTAGCGGGGGGCCGATGGGCGAGCAGTACTTC. Its translation: CASSLGGASGGPMGEQYF.

This chain joins TRBV6-1 and TRBJ1-1; D gene unclear. CDR1 is MNHNS, CDR2 SASEGT, per germline. The CDR3 totals 14 residues. V was trimmed by 3 bases and J by 2 bases, leaving 10 bases between them. CDR3 sequence reads: CASSEADKNTEAFF. Here the CDR3 DNA reads TGTGCCAGCAGTGAGGCAGACAAAAACACTGAAGCTTTCTTT.